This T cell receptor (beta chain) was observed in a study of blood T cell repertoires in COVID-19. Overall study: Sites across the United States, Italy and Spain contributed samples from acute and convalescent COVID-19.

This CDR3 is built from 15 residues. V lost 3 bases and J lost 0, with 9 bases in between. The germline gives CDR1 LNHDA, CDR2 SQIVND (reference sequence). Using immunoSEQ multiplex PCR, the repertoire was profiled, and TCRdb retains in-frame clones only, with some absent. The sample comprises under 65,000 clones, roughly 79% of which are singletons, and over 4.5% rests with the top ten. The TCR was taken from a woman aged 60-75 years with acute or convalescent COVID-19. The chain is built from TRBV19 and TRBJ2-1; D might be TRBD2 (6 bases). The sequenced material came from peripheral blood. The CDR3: CASSIGGTSYNEQFF. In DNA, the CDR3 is TGTGCCAGTAGTATTGGAGGGACCTCCTACAATGAGCAGTTCTTC.